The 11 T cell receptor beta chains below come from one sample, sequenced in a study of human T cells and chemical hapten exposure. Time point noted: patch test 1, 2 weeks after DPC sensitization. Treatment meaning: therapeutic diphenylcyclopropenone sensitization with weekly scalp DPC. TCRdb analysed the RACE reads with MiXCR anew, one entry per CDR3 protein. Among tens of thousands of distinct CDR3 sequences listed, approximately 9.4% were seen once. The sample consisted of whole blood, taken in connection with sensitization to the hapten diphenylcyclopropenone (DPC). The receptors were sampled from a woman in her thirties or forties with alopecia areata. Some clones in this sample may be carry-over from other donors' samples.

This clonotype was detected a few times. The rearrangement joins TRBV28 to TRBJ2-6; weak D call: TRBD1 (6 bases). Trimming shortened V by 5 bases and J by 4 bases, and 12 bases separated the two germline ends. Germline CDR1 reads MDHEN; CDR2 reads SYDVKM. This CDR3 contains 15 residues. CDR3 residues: CASSPTGAGANVLTF. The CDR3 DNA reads TGTGCCAGCAGTCCGACAGGTGCAGGGGCCAACGTCCTGACTTTC. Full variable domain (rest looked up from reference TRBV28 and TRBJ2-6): DVKVTQSSRYLVKRTGEKVFLECVQDMDHENMFWYRQDPGLGLRLIYFSYDVKMKEKGDIPEGYSVSREKKERFSLILESASTNQTSMYLCASSPTGAGANVLTFGAGSRLTVL.

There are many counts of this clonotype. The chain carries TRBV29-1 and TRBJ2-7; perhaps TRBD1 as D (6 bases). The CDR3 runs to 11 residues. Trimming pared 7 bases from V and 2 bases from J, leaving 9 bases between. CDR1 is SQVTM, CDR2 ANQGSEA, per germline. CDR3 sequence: CSATGTYEQYF. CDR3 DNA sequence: TGCAGCGCCACAGGGACCTACGAGCAGTACTTC.

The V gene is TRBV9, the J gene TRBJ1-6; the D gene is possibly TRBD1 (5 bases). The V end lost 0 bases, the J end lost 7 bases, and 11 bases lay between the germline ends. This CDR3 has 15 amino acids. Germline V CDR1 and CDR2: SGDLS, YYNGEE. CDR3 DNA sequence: TGTGCCAGCAGCGTAGGAAGGGGTCGGAATTCACCCCTCCACTTT. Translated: CASSVGRGRNSPLHF.

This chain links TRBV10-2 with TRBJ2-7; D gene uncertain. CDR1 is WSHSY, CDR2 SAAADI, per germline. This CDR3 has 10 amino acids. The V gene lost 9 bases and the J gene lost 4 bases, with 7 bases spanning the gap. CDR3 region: CARATYEQYF. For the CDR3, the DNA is TGCGCCAGGGCCACGTACGAGCAGTACTTC.

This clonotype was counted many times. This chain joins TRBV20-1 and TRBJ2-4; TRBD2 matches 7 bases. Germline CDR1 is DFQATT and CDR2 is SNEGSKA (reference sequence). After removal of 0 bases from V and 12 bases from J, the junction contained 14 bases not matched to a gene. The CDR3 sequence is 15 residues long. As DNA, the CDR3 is TGCAGTGCTAGAGATTTCCGACGGGGGGACGTTGATCAGTACTTC. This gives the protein CSARDFRRGDVDQYF.

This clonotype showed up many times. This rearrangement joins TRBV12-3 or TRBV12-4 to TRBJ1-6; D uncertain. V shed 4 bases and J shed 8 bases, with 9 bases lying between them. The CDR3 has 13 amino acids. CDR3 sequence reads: CASSYQQDSPLHF. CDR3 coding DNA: TGTGCCAGCAGTTATCAGCAGGATTCACCCCTCCACTTT.

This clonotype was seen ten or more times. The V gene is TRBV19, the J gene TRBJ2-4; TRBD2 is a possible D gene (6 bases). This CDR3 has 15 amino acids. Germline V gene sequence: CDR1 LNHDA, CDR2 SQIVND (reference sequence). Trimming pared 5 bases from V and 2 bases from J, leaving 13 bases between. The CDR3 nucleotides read TGTGCCAGTAGTCCCCGCGGGGCCACCAAAAACATTCAGTACTTC. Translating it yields CASSPRGATKNIQYF.

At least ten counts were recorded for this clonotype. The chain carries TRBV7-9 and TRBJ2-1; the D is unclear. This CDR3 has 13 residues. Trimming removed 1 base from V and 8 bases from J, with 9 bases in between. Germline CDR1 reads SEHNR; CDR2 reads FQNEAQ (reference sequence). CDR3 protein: CASSLDWLDEQFF. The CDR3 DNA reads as TGTGCCAGCAGCTTAGACTGGCTGGATGAGCAGTTCTTC.

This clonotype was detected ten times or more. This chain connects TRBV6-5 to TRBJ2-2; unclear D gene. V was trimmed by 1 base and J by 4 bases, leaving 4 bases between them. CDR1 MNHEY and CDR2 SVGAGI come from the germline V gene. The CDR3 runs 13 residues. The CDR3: CASSYFRTGELFF. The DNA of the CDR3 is TGTGCCAGCAGTTACTTCCGCACCGGGGAGCTGTTTTTT.

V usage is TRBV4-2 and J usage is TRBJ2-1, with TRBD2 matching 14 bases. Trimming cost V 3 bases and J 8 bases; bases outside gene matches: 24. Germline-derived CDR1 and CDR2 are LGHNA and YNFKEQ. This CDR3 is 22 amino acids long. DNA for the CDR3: TGTGCCAGCAGCCAGATAACTCACCAGGGACTAGCGGGGGCGCGAAACTTCGATGAGCAGTTCTTC. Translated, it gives CASSQITHQGLAGARNFDEQFF.

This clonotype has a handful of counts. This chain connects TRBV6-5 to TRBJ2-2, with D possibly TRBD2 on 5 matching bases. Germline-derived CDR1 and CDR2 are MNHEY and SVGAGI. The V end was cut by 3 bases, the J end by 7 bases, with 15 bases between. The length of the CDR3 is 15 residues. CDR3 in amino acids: CASSYSLGTSGELFF. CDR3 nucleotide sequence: TGTGCCAGCAGTTATTCCCTTGGCACTAGCGGGGAGCTGTTTTTT.